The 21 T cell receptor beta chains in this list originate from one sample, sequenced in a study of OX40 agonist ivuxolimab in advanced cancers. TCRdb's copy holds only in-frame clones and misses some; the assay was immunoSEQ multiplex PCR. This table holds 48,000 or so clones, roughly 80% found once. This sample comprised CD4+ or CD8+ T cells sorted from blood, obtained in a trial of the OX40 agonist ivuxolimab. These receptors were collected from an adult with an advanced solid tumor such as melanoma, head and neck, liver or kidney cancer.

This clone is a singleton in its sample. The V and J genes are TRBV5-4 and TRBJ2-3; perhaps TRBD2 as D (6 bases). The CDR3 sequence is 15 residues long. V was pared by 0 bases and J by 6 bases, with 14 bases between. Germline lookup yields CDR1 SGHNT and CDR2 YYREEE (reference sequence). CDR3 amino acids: CASSLVAGSDDTQYF. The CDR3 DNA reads TGTGCCAGCAGCTTGGTGGCGGGAAGCGACGATACGCAGTATTTT.

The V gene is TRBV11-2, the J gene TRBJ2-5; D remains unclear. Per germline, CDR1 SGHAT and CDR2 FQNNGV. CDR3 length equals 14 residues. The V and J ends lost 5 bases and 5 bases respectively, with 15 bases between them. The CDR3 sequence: CASSASVGRETQYF. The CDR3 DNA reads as TGTGCCAGCAGCGCATCGGTGGGAAGGGAGACCCAGTACTTC. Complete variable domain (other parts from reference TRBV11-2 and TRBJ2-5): EAGVAQSPRYKIIEKRQSVAFWCNPISGHATLYWYQQILGQGPKLLIQFQNNGVVDDSQLPKDRFSAERLKGVDSTLKIQPAKLEDSAVYLCASSASVGRETQYFGPGTRLLVL.

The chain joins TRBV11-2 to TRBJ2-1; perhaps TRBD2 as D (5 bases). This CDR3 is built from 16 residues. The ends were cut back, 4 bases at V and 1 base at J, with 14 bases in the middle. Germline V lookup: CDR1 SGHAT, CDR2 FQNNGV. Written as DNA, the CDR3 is TGTGCCAGCAGCTCCCAAGGGAGTTCTTCCTACAATGAGCAGTTCTTC. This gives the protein CASSSQGSSSYNEQFF.

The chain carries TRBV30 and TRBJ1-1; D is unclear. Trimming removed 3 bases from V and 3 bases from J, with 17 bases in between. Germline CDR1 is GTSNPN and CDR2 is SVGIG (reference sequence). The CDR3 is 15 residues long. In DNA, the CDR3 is TGTGCCTGGAGCGTTAGTTCATCCCGGCACACTGAAGCTTTCTTT. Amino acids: CAWSVSSSRHTEAFF.

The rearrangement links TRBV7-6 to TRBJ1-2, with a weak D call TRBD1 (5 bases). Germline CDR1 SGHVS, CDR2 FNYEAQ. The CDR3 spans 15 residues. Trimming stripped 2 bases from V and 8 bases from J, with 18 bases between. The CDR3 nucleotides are TGTGCCAGCAGCTTACTGGCAGGGCCGCGGGGAGGCTACACCTTC. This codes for CASSLLAGPRGGYTF.

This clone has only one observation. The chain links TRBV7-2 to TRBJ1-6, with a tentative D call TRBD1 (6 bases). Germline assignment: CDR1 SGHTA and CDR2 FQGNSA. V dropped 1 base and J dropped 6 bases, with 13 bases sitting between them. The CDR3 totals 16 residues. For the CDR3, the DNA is TGTGCCAGCAGCTTAGGGCGGACAGCGGGTAATTCACCCCTCCACTTT. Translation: CASSLGRTAGNSPLHF.

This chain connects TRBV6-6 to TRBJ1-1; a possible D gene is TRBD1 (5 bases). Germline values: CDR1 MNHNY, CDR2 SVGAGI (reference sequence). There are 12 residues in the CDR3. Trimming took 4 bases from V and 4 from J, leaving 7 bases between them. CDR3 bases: TGTGCCAGCAGTTCCGGGGGCACTGAAGCTTTCTTT. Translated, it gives CASSSGGTEAFF.

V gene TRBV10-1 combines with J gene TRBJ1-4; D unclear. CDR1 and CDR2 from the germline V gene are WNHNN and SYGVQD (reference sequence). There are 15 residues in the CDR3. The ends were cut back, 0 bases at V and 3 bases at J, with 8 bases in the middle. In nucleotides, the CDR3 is TGCGCCAGCAGTGAGTCGTGGGCCTCTAATGAAAAACTGTTTTTT. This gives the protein CASSESWASNEKLFF.

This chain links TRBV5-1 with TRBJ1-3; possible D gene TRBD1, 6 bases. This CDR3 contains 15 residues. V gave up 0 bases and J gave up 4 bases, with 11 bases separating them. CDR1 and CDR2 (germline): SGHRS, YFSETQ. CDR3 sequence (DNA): TGCGCCAGCAGCTTGGAATGGGGGCTCGGAAACACCATATATTTT. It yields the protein CASSLEWGLGNTIYF.

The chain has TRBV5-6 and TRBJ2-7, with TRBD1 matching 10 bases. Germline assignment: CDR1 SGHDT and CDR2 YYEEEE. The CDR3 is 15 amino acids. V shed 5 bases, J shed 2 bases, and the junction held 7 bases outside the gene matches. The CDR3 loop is CASSPLGTGAYEQYF. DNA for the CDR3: TGTGCCAGCAGTCCGCTCGGGACAGGGGCCTACGAGCAGTACTTC.

The CDR3 reads CASSVGVNSNQPQHF. The DNA of the CDR3 is TGTGCCAGCAGCGTAGGGGTCAATAGCAATCAGCCCCAGCATTTT. The chain carries TRBV9 and TRBJ1-5; no clear D gene. This CDR3 has 15 residues. CDR1 and CDR2 (germline): SGDLS, YYNGEE. Trimming took off 0 bases at V and 0 bases at J, with 7 bases between the two ends.

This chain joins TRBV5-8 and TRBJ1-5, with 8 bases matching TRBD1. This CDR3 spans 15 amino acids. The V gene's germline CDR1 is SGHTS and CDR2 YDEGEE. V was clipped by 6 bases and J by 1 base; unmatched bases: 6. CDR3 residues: CASTPTGGSNQPQHF. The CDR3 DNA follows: TGTGCCAGCACCCCAACAGGGGGAAGCAATCAGCCCCAGCATTTT.

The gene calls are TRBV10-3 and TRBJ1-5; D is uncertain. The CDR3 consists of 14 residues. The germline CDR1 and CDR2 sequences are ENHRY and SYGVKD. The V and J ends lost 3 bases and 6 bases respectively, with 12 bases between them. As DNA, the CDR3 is TGTGCCATCAGTGAAAGACAAAATGGTCAGCCCCAGCATTTT. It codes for CAISERQNGQPQHF.

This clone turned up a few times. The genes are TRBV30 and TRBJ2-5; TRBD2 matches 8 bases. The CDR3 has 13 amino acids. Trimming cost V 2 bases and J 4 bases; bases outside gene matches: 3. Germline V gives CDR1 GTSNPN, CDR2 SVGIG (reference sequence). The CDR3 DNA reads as TGTGCCTGGAGTAGACGGGAGGGAGAGACCCAGTACTTC. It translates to CAWSRREGETQYF.

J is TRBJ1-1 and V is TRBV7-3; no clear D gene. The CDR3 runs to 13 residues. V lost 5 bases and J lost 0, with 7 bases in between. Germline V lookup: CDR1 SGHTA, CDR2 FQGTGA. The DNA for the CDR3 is TGTGCCAGCAGCGAGGGCATGAACACTGAAGCTTTCTTT. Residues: CASSEGMNTEAFF.

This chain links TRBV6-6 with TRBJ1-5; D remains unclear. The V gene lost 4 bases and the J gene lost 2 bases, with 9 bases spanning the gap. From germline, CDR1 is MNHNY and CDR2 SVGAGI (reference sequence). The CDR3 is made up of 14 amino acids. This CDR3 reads CASSSGNGNQPQHF. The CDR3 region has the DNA TGTGCCAGCAGTTCGGGGAACGGCAATCAGCCCCAGCATTTT.

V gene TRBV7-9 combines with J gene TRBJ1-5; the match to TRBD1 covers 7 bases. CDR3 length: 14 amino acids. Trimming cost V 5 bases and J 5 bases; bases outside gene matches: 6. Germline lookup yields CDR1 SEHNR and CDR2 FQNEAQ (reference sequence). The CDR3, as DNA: TGTGCCAGCAGCCGGACAGGATCCGATCAGCCCCAGCATTTT. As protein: CASSRTGSDQPQHF.

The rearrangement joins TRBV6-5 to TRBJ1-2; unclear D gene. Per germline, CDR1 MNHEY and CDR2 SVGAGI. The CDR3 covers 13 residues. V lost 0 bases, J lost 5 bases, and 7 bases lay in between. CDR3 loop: CASSYSTSYGYTF. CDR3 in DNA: TGTGCCAGCAGTTACTCGACATCTTATGGCTACACCTTC.

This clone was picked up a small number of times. The CDR3 spells CASLLGSGRYF. In DNA, the CDR3 is TGTGCCAGCCTTCTTGGCAGCGGACGGTACTTC. The rearrangement links TRBV6-1 to TRBJ2-7, with D possibly being TRBD2 (5 bases). Germline CDR1 reads MNHNS; CDR2 reads SASEGT. The CDR3 sequence is 11 residues long. Trimming left V 8 bases short and J 12 bases short, with 17 bases between.

The CDR3 DNA reads as TGTGCCAGCAGCGACGACAGACCGAACACCGGGGAGCTGTTTTTT. This translates into CASSDDRPNTGELFF. This chain links TRBV5-8 with TRBJ2-2; D possibly corresponds to TRBD1 (5 bases). The length of the CDR3 is 15 residues. With 4 bases removed from V and 0 bases from J, the gap between germline ends came to 10 bases. From germline, CDR1 is SGHTS and CDR2 YDEGEE.

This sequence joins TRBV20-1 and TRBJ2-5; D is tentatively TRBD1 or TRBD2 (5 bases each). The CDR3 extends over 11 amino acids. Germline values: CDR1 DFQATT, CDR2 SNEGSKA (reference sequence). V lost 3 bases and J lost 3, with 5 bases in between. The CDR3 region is CSARGEETQYF. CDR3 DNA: TGCAGTGCTAGGGGGGAAGAGACCCAGTACTTC.